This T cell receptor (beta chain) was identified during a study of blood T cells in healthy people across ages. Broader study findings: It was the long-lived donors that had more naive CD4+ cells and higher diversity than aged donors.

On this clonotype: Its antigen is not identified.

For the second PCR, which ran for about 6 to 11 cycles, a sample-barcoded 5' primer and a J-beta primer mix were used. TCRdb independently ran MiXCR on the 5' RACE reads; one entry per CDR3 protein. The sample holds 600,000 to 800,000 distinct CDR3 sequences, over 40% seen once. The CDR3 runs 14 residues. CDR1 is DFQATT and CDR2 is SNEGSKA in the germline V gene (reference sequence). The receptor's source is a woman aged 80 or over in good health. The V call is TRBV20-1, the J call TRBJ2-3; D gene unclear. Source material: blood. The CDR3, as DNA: TGCGGTCACCTCGGAACCTCTGCGGCCGATACGCAGTATTTT. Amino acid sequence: CGHLGTSAADTQYF.